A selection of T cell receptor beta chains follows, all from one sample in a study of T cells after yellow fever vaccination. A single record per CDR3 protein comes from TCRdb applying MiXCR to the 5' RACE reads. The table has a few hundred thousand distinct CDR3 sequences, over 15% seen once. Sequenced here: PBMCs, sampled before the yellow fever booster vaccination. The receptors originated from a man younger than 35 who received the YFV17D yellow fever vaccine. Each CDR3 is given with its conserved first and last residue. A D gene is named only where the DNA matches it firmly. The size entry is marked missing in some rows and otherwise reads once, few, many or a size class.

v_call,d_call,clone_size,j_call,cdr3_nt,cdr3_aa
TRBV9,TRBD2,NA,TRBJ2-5,TGTGCCAGCAGCGCCCGGACTAGCGGGGGACAAGAGACCCAGTACTTC,CASSARTSGGQETQYF
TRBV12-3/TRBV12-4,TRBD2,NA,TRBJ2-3,TGTGCCAGCAGTTTCAGGACTAGCGGAACAGATACGCAGTATTTT,CASSFRTSGTDTQYF
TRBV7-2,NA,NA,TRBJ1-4,TGTGCCAGCACCGTCGGGACCCCGAACGCGGAACTGTTTTTT,CASTVGTPNAELFF
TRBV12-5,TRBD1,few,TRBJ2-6,TGTGCTAGTGGTACTGACAGGGGGTACACTGGGGCCAACGTCCTGACTTTC,CASGTDRGYTGANVLTF
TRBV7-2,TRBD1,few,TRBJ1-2,TGTGCCAGCAGCTTGGGGACAGGGTCCGGTATCGGTGGCTACACCTTC,CASSLGTGSGIGGYTF
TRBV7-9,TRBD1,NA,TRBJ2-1,TGTGCCAGCAGCTTGGGGGATGAGGGACAGGAGACCTACAATGAGCAGTTCTTC,CASSLGDEGQETYNEQFF
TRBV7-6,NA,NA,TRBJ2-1,TGTGCCAGCAGAGGGGGGGGCAATGAGCAGTTCTTC,CASRGGGNEQFF
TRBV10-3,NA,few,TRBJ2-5,TGTGCCATCAGTGCAGGGGCGGAAGAGACCCAGTACTTC,CAISAGAEETQYF
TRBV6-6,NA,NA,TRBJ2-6,TGTGCCAGCAGTTACTTCTCCTCTGGGGCCAACGTCCTGACTTTC,CASSYFSSGANVLTF
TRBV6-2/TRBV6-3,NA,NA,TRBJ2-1,TGTGCCAGCAGGAGATCGGGCGATGAGCAGTTCTTC,CASRRSGDEQFF
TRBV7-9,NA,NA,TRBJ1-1,TGTGCCAGCAGCCCCCAGGGAGGAGAAGCTTTCTTT,CASSPQGGEAFF
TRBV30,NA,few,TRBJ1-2,TGTGCCTGGAGTGTACAGGGCGGCTATGGCTACACCTTC,CAWSVQGGYGYTF
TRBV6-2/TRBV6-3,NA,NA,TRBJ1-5,TGTGCCAGCAGTTCACAAGGAAATCATCAGCCCCAGCATTTT,CASSSQGNHQPQHF
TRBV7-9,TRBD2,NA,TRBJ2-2,TGTGCCAGCAGCACAAACCCCGGACTAGGTCGCGCCGGGGAGCTGTTTTTT,CASSTNPGLGRAGELFF
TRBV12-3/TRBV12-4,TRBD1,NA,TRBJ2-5,TGTGCCAGCAGCCTTGCCGTGGGACAGAGAGAGACCCAGTACTTC,CASSLAVGQRETQYF
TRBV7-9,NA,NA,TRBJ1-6,TGTGCCAGCAGCCCCGCAGTGGCCACCTATAATTCACCCCTCCACTTT,CASSPAVATYNSPLHF
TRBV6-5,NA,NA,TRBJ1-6,TGTGCCAGCAGTTTCGGGGCTAGTCGGTCCCTCCACTTT,CASSFGASRSLHF
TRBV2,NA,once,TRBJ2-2,TGTGCCAGCAGCCCGGAGGGACGGCTCACCGGGGAGCTGTTTTTT,CASSPEGRLTGELFF
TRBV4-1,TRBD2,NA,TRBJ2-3,TGCGCCAGCAGCCAAGTAGACGGGGGGGCTACAGATACGCAGTATTTT,CASSQVDGGATDTQYF
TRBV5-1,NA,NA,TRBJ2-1,TGCGCCAGCAGCGCCCAGGTCACCTACAATGAGCAGTTCTTC,CASSAQVTYNEQFF
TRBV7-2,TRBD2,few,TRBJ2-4,TGTGCCAGCAGCTTAGATATTAGCGGGGGGGTCAAAAACATTCAGTACTTC,CASSLDISGGVKNIQYF
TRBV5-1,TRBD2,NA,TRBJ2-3,TGCGCCAGCAGCTTGGACCCTAGCGGGAACACAGATACGCAGTATTTT,CASSLDPSGNTDTQYF
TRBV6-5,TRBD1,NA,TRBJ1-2,TGTGCCAGCAGTTACTCGATCGATGGGACAGGTCGTGGCTACACCTTC,CASSYSIDGTGRGYTF
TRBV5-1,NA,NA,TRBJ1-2,TGCGCCAGCACCATTGACACGGCCGAGGGGGGAGGCTACACCTTC,CASTIDTAEGGGYTF
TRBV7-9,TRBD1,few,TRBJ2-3,TGTGCCAGCAGCTTTGGGACAGGGGAGACAGATACGCAGTATTTT,CASSFGTGETDTQYF
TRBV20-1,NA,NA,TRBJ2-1,TGCAGTGCTAGAGATCCCCGGACTCCTAAGCAGTTCTTC,CSARDPRTPKQFF
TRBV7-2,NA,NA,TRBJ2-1,TGTGCCAGCAGCGTCAGGGTGGCTTCCTACAATGAGCAGTTCTTC,CASSVRVASYNEQFF
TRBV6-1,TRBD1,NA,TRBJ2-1,TGTGCCAGCAGACGACAGGGAGCGGCTGAGCAGTTCTTC,CASRRQGAAEQFF
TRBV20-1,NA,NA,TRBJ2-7,TGCAGTGCTAGAGATGCTCGCAGGGGAGTAAGTGAGCAGTACTTC,CSARDARRGVSEQYF
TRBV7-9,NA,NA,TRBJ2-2,TGTGCCAGCAGCTTAGAATTCACCGGGGAGCTGTTTTTT,CASSLEFTGELFF